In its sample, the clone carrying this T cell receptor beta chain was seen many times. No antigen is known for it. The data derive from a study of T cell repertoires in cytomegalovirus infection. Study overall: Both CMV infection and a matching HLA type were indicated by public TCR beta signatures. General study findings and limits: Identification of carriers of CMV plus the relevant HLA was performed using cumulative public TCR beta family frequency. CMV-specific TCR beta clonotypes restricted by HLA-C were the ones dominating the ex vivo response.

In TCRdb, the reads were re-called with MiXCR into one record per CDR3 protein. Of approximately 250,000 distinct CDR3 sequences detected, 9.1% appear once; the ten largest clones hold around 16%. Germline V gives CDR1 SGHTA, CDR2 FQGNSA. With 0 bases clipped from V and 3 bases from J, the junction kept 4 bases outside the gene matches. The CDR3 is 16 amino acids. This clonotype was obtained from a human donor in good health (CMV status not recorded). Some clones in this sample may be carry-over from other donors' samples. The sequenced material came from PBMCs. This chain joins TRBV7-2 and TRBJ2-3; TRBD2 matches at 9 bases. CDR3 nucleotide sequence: TGTGCCAGCAGCTTAGCTTTGCGGGAGGGAACAGATACGCAGTATTTT. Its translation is CASSLALREGTDTQYF.